Below, 24 T cell receptor beta chains from the same sample are listed, as sequenced in a study of PD-1 blockade in classical Hodgkin lymphoma. Sequencing was performed with immunoSEQ multiplex PCR; in TCRdb, only in-frame clones are kept and a portion is missing. The data show approximately 17,000 clones, approximately 62% seen once. Time point meaning: cycle 4 day 1 (C4D1), after 6 weeks of nivolumab. No patient escaped relapse after autologous stem cell transplantation, and brentuximab vedotin exposure varied. Sequenced material: peripheral blood mononuclear cells (PBMCs), taken before the fourth cycle of nivolumab. The source of these receptors is a human donor with classical Hodgkin lymphoma.

This clone occurred once. The chain combines TRBV29-1 with TRBJ2-2, with 8 bases that match TRBD1. With 6 bases clipped from V and 8 bases from J, the junction kept 11 bases outside the gene matches. This CDR3 has 14 amino acids. The germline V gene has CDR1 SQVTM and CDR2 ANQGSEA. The CDR3 coding sequence is TGCAGCGTAACCGGACAGGGTTCATGGGGGGAGCTGTTTTTT. It codes for CSVTGQGSWGELFF.

V is TRBV7-2 and J is TRBJ2-7; 9 bases align to TRBD2. The length of the CDR3 is 16 residues. V lost 2 bases, J lost 2 bases, and 7 bases stayed unmatched. The germline CDR1 and CDR2 sequences are SGHTA and FQGNSA. The CDR3 DNA reads as TGTGCCAGCAGCTTATCTTTGGCGGGAGGGCCCTACGAGCAGTACTTC. Amino acids: CASSLSLAGGPYEQYF. Looking up the rest from reference TRBV7-2 and TRBJ2-7 gives the full variable domain: GAGVSQSPSNKVTEKGKDVELRCDPISGHTALYWYRQSLGQGLEFLIYFQGNSAPDKSGLPSDRFSAERTGGSVSTLTIQRTQQEDSAVYLCASSLSLAGGPYEQYFGPGTRLTVT.

The chain carries TRBV2 and TRBJ2-4, with 7 bases matching TRBD1. The CDR3 is 16 amino acids. Per germline, CDR1 SNHLY and CDR2 FYNNEI. The trim removed 6 bases at V and 0 bases at J, leaving 8 bases unmatched. This chain's CDR3 is CASSLVTGVAKNIQYF. The DNA for the CDR3 is TGTGCCAGCAGCCTCGTTACAGGGGTAGCCAAAAACATTCAGTACTTC.

This clone was counted between two and nine times. This chain joins TRBV29-1 and TRBJ2-6, with a possible D match to TRBD2 (6 bases). Germline lookup yields CDR1 SQVTM and CDR2 ANQGSEA. The CDR3 runs to 18 residues. V was trimmed by 7 bases and J by 0 bases, leaving 22 bases between them. The CDR3 sequence: CSAEGGGGTTSGANVLTF. Written as DNA, the CDR3 is TGCAGCGCCGAGGGAGGCGGCGGTACTACCTCTGGGGCCAACGTCCTGACTTTC.

The rearrangement joins TRBV9 to TRBJ2-7; possibly TRBD1 or TRBD2 for D (6 bases each). CDR3 length equals 13 residues. Trimming cost V 3 bases and J 3 bases, with 10 bases left between them. Per germline, CDR1 SGDLS and CDR2 YYNGEE. The CDR3 sequence is CASSEGGGYEQYF. The CDR3 DNA reads TGTGCCAGCAGCGAGGGGGGAGGCTACGAGCAGTACTTC. The full variable domain, completed using reference TRBV9 and TRBJ2-7, is DSGVTQTPKHLITATGQRVTLRCSPRSGDLSVYWYQQSLDQGLQFLIQYYNGEERAKGNILERFSAQQFPDLHSELNLSSLELGDSALYFCASSEGGGYEQYFGPGTRLTVT.

A note on this clone: Compared with germline, one end of the junction differs, possibly owing to a read error. The genes are TRBV6-1 and TRBJ1-5; D gene unclear. The CDR3 covers 15 residues. Germline loops: CDR1 MNHNS, CDR2 SASEGT. The CDR3 nucleotides are TGTGCCAGCAGTCGGACGGATTATAGCAATCGGCCCCAGCATTTT. Translation gives CASSRTDYSNRPQHF.

There are a few counts of this clone. This chain connects TRBV5-4 to TRBJ1-6; TRBD1 is a possible D gene (5 bases). The germline V gene has CDR1 SGHNT and CDR2 YYREEE (reference sequence). This CDR3 region has 14 residues. Trimming pared 1 base from V and 9 bases from J, leaving 11 bases between. CDR3 residues: CASSLRAGSSPLHF. In DNA form, the CDR3 reads TGTGCCAGCAGCTTGAGGGCAGGGAGTTCACCCCTCCACTTT. The full variable domain, completed using reference TRBV5-4 and TRBJ1-6, is ETGVTQSPTHLIKTRGQQVTLRCSSQSGHNTVSWYQQALGQGPQFIFQYYREEENGRGNFPPRFSGLQFPNYSSELNVNALELDDSALYLCASSLRAGSSPLHFGNGTRLTVT.

This clone has just a few counts. The chain has TRBV6-6 and TRBJ2-2; the D is unclear. This CDR3 region has 13 residues. Germline V CDR1 and CDR2: MNHNY, SVGAGI (reference sequence). V lost 5 bases and J 6 bases, leaving 10 bases between the germline ends. The CDR3 reads CASSGKGAGELFF. In DNA, the CDR3 is TGTGCCAGCAGTGGGAAAGGAGCCGGGGAGCTGTTTTTT.

The rearrangement joins TRBV18 to TRBJ2-7; no clear D gene. The ends were cut back, 0 bases at V and 2 bases at J, with 11 bases in the middle. The CDR3 covers 15 residues. Germline CDR1 is KGHSH and CDR2 is LQKENI. The CDR3 region has the DNA TGTGCCAGCTCACCACCGGGTCGGCCCACCTACGAGCAGTACTTC. Translated: CASSPPGRPTYEQYF.

This clone qualifies as medium-sized. The chain joins TRBV10-3 to TRBJ2-7; maybe TRBD2 (6 bases). The CDR3 extends over 14 amino acids. In germline, CDR1 is ENHRY, CDR2 SYGVKD. V was trimmed by 5 bases and J by 2 bases, leaving 13 bases between them. The CDR3 protein is CAISRDFNPYEQYF. The DNA for the CDR3 is TGTGCCATCAGTAGGGACTTCAACCCCTACGAGCAGTACTTC.

V is TRBV6-4 and J is TRBJ2-6, with D perhaps TRBD1 (5 bases). Trimming left V 3 bases short and J 4 bases short, with 10 bases between. This CDR3 spans 15 amino acids. In germline, CDR1 is MRHNA, CDR2 SNTAGT. CDR3 amino acids: CASSEGVGGANVLTF. CDR3 sequence (DNA): TGTGCCAGCAGTGAAGGGGTCGGAGGGGCCAACGTCCTGACTTTC.

This clone appeared a few times. The chain employs TRBV11-2 and TRBJ1-2; D is undetermined. V lost 1 base and J 4 bases, leaving 7 bases between the germline ends. CDR3 length: 13 amino acids. Germline V lookup: CDR1 SGHAT, CDR2 FQNNGV. CDR3: CASSLGHLYGYTF. Here the CDR3 DNA reads TGTGCCAGCAGCTTAGGGCATCTCTATGGCTACACCTTC.

The chain carries TRBV7-6 and TRBJ1-3; possibly TRBD1 for D (6 bases). This CDR3 comprises 15 residues. Per germline, CDR1 SGHVS and CDR2 FNYEAQ. Between the trimmed V and J ends, which lost 0 bases and 3 bases, there was a span of 9 bases. Here the CDR3 DNA reads TGTGCCAGCAGCTTAGCGGGGGCAGGTGGAAACACCATATATTTT. It codes for CASSLAGAGGNTIYF.

This sequence joins TRBV28 and TRBJ2-1; TRBD2 matches at 10 bases. The V segment lost 3 bases and the J segment 2 bases; nucleotides outside the gene matches: 4. The CDR3 covers 16 residues. Looked up from germline, CDR1 is MDHEN and CDR2 is SYDVKM. In DNA, the CDR3 is TGTGCCAGCAGTTTCAGCGGGAGGGATACCTACAATGAGCAGTTCTTC. Its protein is CASSFSGRDTYNEQFF. The whole variable domain, filled in from reference TRBV28 and TRBJ2-1, reads DVKVTQSSRYLVKRTGEKVFLECVQDMDHENMFWYRQDPGLGLRLIYFSYDVKMKEKGDIPEGYSVSREKKERFSLILESASTNQTSMYLCASSFSGRDTYNEQFFGPGTRLTVL.

This chain uses TRBV18 with TRBJ1-5, with 7 bases aligning to TRBD1. The CDR3 runs to 17 residues. V was pared by 0 bases and J by 2 bases, with 7 bases of the junction left unmatched. The germline V gene encodes CDR1 KGHSH and CDR2 LQKENI. CDR3 sequence (DNA): TGTGCCAGCTCACCACCGGGGGACAGCCGCGGCAATCAGCCCCAGCATTTT. This gives the protein CASSPPGDSRGNQPQHF.

For the CDR3, the DNA is TGCGCCAGCAGCTTGGGGGCCGACATCACCTCTGGAAACACCATATATTTT. It specifies CASSLGADITSGNTIYF. The chain recombines TRBV5-1 with TRBJ1-3; D is ambiguous. This CDR3 spans 17 amino acids. From germline, CDR1 is SGHRS and CDR2 YFSETQ. V lost 0 bases, J lost 0 bases, and 13 bases lay in between. Complete variable domain (other parts from reference TRBV5-1 and TRBJ1-3): KAGVTQTPRYLIKTRGQQVTLSCSPISGHRSVSWYQQTPGQGLQFLFEYFSETQRNKGNFPGRFSGRQFSNSRSEMNVSTLELGDSALYLCASSLGADITSGNTIYFGEGSWLTVV.

This chain connects TRBV7-3 to TRBJ2-7; maybe TRBD2 (6 bases). This CDR3 has 15 residues. V was clipped by 5 bases and J by 3 bases, with 17 bases between them. The germline V gene encodes CDR1 SGHTA and CDR2 FQGTGA. In DNA, the CDR3 is TGTGCCAGCAGCCCCGGGGCTAGCGAGTTCTACGAGCAGTACTTC. This codes for CASSPGASEFYEQYF.

The rearrangement links TRBV2 to TRBJ1-5, with D maybe TRBD1 (6 bases). V was clipped by 7 bases and J by 9 bases, with 13 bases between them. The CDR3 is 12 residues long. CDR1 is SNHLY, CDR2 FYNNEI, per germline. The DNA for the CDR3 is TGTGCCAGCAACAGGGCACGCGGGCCCCAGCATTTT. It specifies CASNRARGPQHF.

The V gene is TRBV9, the J gene TRBJ2-3, with TRBD2 matching 11 bases. This CDR3 is 15 amino acids long. CDR1 is SGDLS and CDR2 is YYNGEE in the germline V gene. Trimming at V came to 4 bases and at J to 3 bases, leaving 4 bases not matched to a gene. The CDR3 nucleotides read TGTGCCAGCAGCTATAGCGGGAGGGGTACAGATACGCAGTATTTT. Translated: CASSYSGRGTDTQYF.

The chain employs TRBV6-5 and TRBJ2-5; D uncertain. Trimming left V 2 bases short and J 2 bases short, with 12 bases between. The CDR3 is made up of 15 amino acids. Germline CDR1 reads MNHEY; CDR2 reads SVGAGI. Written as DNA, the CDR3 is TGTGCCAGCAGTTACCATTATTTAAGGCAAGAGACCCAGTACTTC. Residues: CASSYHYLRQETQYF.

Only one count was recorded for this clone. CDR3 loop: CASRPNPGQGAYEQYF. The CDR3 region has the DNA TGCGCCAGCAGGCCAAATCCGGGACAGGGAGCCTACGAGCAGTACTTC. V gene TRBV4-1 combines with J gene TRBJ2-7; 9 positions agree with TRBD1. CDR1 is MGHRA, CDR2 YSYEKL, per germline. V lost 6 bases, J lost 2 bases, and 11 bases stayed unmatched. The CDR3 loop spans 16 amino acids.

The rearrangement uses TRBV5-4 and TRBJ2-1; D is undetermined. Trimming left V 7 bases short and J 2 bases short, with 16 bases between. Germline CDR1 is SGHNT and CDR2 is YYREEE (reference sequence). This CDR3 spans 15 amino acids. CDR3 region: CASLASEHPYNEQFF. Here the CDR3 DNA reads TGTGCCAGCCTCGCAAGCGAACATCCCTACAATGAGCAGTTCTTC.

This clone was detected a few times. The chain carries TRBV15 and TRBJ1-2; D is unresolved. Germline values: CDR1 LNHNV, CDR2 YYDKDF (reference sequence). V lost 5 bases and J 1 base, leaving 8 bases between the germline ends. The CDR3 spans 13 residues. This CDR3 is CATSRLLNYGYTF. The CDR3 coding sequence is TGTGCCACCAGCCGTCTACTTAACTATGGCTACACCTTC.

The rearrangement links TRBV2 to TRBJ1-1; 10 bases fit TRBD1. Germline trimming cut 6 bases from V and 3 bases from J; bases unmatched to any gene: 4. Germline V gene data show CDR1 as SNHLY and CDR2 as FYNNEI. The CDR3 extends over 14 amino acids. The CDR3 coding sequence is TGTGCCAGCAGGGGACAGGGGAGTCACACTGAAGCTTTCTTT. Its translation is CASRGQGSHTEAFF.